This record concerns one TCR beta chain sequence. The CDR3 loop spans 14 amino acids. V dropped 10 bases and J dropped 5; count of bases not matched to a gene: 8. Per germline, CDR1 MRHNA and CDR2 SNTAGT. The data derive from a study of immune cell composition in non-small cell lung cancer. TCRdb keeps only in-frame clones here, not all; method: immunoSEQ multiplex PCR. The table includes 6,600 or so clones, around 77% detected once. Normal lung was sampled as far from the tumour as possible, at least 3 cm. The TCR was taken from a human donor with non-small cell lung cancer. The material sequenced was non-adjacent lung tissue. The chain recombines TRBV6-4 with TRBJ2-5; 12 nucleotides agree with TRBD2. For the CDR3, the DNA is TGTGCCACGAAACTAGCGGGGGGCCCGGAGACCCAGTACTTC. Translating gives CATKLAGGPETQYF.